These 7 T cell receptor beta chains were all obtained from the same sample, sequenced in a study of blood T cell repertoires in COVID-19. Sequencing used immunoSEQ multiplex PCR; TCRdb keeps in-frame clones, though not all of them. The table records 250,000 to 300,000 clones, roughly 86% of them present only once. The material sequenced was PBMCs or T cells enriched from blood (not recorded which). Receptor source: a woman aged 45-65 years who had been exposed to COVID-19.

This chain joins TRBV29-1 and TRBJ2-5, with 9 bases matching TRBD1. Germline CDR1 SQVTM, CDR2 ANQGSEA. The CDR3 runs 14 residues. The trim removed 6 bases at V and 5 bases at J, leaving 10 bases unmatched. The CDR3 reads CSVARTGEEETQYF. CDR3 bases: TGCAGCGTAGCGCGGACAGGGGAAGAGGAGACCCAGTACTTC.

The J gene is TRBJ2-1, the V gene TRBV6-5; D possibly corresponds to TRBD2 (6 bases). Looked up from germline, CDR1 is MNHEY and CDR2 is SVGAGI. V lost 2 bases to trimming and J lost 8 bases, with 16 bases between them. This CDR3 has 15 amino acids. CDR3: CASSYTGTQGYEQFF. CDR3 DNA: TGTGCCAGCAGTTACACCGGGACTCAGGGTTATGAGCAGTTCTTC.

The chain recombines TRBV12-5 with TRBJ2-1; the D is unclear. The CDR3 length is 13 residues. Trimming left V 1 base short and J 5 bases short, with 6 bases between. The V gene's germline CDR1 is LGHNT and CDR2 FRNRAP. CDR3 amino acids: CASGLGQNNEQFF. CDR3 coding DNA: TGTGCTAGTGGTTTGGGTCAGAACAATGAGCAGTTCTTC.

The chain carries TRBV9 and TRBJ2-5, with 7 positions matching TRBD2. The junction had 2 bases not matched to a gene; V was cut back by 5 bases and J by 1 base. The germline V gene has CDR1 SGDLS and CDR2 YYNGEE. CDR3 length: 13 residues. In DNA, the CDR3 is TGTGCCAGCAGTCGGGGGGTCCAAGAGACCCAGTACTTC. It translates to CASSRGVQETQYF.

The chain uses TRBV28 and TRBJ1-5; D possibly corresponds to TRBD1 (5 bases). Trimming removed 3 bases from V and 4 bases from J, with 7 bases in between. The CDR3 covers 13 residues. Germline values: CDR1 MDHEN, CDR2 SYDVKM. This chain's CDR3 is CASSFDRNQPQHF. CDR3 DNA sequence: TGTGCCAGCAGTTTCGACAGAAATCAGCCCCAGCATTTT.

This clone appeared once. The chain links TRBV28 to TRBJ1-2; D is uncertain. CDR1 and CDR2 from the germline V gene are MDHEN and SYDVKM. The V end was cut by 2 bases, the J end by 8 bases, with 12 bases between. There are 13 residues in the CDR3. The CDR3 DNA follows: TGTGCCAGCAGTTTAAGGCAGGTGGCCGGCTACACCTTC. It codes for CASSLRQVAGYTF.

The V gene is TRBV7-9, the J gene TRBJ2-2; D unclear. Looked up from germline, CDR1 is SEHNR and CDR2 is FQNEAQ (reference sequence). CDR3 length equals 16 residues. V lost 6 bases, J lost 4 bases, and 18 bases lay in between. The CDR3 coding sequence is TGTGCCAGCAGTCAGAACACCGGGTCCCGCACCGGGGAGCTGTTTTTT. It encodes CASSQNTGSRTGELFF.